This T cell receptor (beta chain) derives from a study of metastatic and nonmetastatic thyroid tumors. Study-wide background: Comparison of repertoires was carried out across blood and tumor or nodule tissue from malignant and benign thyroid patients.

Original processing methods: A classifier of distant metastasis in papillary thyroid cancer was built from CDR3 differences (across clinicopathological groups). Via MiXCR, TCRdb re-called the PCR reads. The V and J calls reflect TCRdb's pipeline rather than the authors' work. Of about 20,000 clones listed, more than 15% are singletons. The sample holds many counts of this clone. Its antigen is as yet unknown. V trimming: 3 bases; J trimming: 5 bases; junction bases outside the gene matches: 10. In germline, CDR1 is MGHDK, CDR2 SYGVNS. CDR3 length equals 17 residues. Study conclusions and caveats: Malignant thyroid tumors reportedly had TCR beta diversity that was significantly higher than in benign nodules, in blood and tumor.

Ahead of thyroid surgery, no patient had received treatment of any kind. Sequencing input: adjacent normal tissue. The receptor was isolated from a male donor with papillary thyroid cancer or a benign thyroid nodule (not recorded which). Some clones in this sample may be carry-over from other donors' samples. The genes are TRBV25-1 and TRBJ2-2, with 9 positions matching TRBD1. This CDR3 is CASSDTGGGGWTGELFF. CDR3 bases: TGTGCCAGCAGTGACACAGGGGGCGGTGGGTGGACCGGGGAGCTGTTTTTT.